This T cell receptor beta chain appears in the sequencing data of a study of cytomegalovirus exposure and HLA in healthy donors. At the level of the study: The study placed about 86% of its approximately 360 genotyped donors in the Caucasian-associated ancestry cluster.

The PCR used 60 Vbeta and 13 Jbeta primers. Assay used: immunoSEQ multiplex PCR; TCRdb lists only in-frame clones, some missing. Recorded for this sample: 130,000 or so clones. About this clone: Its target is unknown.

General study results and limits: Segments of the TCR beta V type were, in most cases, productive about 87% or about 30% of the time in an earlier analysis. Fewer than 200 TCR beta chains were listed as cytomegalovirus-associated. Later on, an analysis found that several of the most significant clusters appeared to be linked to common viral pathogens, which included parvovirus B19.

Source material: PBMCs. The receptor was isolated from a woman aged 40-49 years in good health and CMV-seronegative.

In DNA form, the CDR3 reads TGTGCCATCAGATCCGACAGGATTGAAAAACTGTTTTTT. Its protein is CAIRSDRIEKLFF. The chain couples TRBV10-3 to TRBJ1-4; possible D gene TRBD1, 6 bases. Per germline, CDR1 ENHRY and CDR2 SYGVKD. V was pared by 6 bases and J by 7 bases, with 12 bases between. This CDR3 is 13 amino acids long.